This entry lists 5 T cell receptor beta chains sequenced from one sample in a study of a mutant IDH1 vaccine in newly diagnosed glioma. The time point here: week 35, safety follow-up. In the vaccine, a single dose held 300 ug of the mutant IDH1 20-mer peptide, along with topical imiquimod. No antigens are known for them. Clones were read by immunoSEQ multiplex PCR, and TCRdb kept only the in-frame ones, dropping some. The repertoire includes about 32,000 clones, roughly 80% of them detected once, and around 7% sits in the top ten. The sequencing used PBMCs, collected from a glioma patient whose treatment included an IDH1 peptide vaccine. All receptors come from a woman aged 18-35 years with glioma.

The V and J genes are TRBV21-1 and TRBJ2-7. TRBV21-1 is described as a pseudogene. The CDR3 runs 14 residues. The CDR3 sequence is CASSTDPSSYEQYF. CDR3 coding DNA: TGTGCCAGCAGCACCGACCCCAGCTCCTACGAGCAGTACTTC.

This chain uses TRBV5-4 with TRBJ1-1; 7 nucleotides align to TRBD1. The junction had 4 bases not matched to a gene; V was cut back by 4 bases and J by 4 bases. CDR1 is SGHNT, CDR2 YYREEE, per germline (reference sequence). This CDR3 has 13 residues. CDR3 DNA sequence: TGTGCCAGCAGCGCCCCAGGGGGCACTGAAGCTTTCTTT. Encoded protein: CASSAPGGTEAFF.

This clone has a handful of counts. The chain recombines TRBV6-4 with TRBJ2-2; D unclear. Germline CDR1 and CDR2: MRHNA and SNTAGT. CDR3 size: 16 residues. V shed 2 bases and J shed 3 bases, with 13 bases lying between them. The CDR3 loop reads CASSDAQATDTGELFF. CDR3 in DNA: TGTGCCAGCAGTGACGCGCAGGCTACGGACACCGGGGAGCTGTTTTTT.

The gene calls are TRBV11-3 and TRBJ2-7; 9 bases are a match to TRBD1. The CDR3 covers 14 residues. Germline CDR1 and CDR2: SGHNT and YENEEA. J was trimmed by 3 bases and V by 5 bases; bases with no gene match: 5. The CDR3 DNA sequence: TGTGCCAGCAGCCGACGGACAGGGGTCTACGAGCAGTACTTC. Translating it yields CASSRRTGVYEQYF.

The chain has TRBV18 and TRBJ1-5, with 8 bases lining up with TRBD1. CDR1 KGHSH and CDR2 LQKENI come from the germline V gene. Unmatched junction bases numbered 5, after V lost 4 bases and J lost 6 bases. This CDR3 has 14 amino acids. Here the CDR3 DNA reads TGTGCCAGCTCACTAGGACAGGGAGGTCAGCCCCAGCATTTT. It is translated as CASSLGQGGQPQHF.